Listed below are T cell receptor beta chains from one sample, sequenced in a study of T cells in Graves' hyperthyroidism and ophthalmopathy. TCRdb reprocessed the multiplex PCR reads via MiXCR and lists one record per CDR3 protein. The sample has a few hundred thousand distinct CDR3 sequences, 18% seen once. The source material was blood. These receptor sequences come from a young man with Graves' ophthalmopathy. CDR3s include the opening cysteine and the closing phenylalanine or tryptophan. Fields, in order: CDR3 protein, V gene, clone size, J gene. Clone size is stated in some rows and not others, as once, few, many or a class when expanded.

CDR3 protein: CASSSGQGEQFF
V gene: TRBV7-3
clone size: many
J gene: TRBJ2-1

CDR3 protein: CASSPGRLLTDTQYF
V gene: TRBV5-8
clone size: many
J gene: TRBJ2-3

CDR3 protein: CASSSGGARHGYTF
V gene: TRBV28
clone size: many
J gene: TRBJ1-2

CDR3 protein: CSARIAGELYEQYF
V gene: TRBV20-1
clone size: many
J gene: TRBJ2-7

CDR3 protein: CASSQDNEGPQHF
V gene: TRBV3-1
clone size: many
J gene: TRBJ1-5

CDR3 protein: CSARDPNYGYTF
V gene: TRBV20-1
clone size: many
J gene: TRBJ1-2

CDR3 protein: CASSLSPLLLDKTGNTIYF
V gene: TRBV5-1
clone size: .
J gene: TRBJ1-3

CDR3 protein: CSALTSGAYEQYF
V gene: TRBV29-1
clone size: .
J gene: TRBJ2-7

CDR3 protein: CASSLGGDNQPQHF
V gene: TRBV7-9
clone size: many
J gene: TRBJ1-5

CDR3 protein: CASNKPGHRSDEQYF
V gene: TRBV6-1
clone size: many
J gene: TRBJ2-7

CDR3 protein: CASSERTGSEKLFF
V gene: TRBV2
clone size: many
J gene: TRBJ1-4

CDR3 protein: CASSDFGGAYNEQFF
V gene: TRBV5-1
clone size: .
J gene: TRBJ2-1

CDR3 protein: CASSLIGQGSNSPLHF
V gene: TRBV28
clone size: many
J gene: TRBJ1-6

CDR3 protein: CASSEEGTGAWNEQFF
V gene: TRBV6-1
clone size: .
J gene: TRBJ2-1

CDR3 protein: CASSEAARGGRPEAFF
V gene: TRBV2
clone size: many
J gene: TRBJ1-1

CDR3 protein: CATRQGGSSYNEQFF
V gene: TRBV24-1
clone size: few
J gene: TRBJ2-1

CDR3 protein: CASSYGMNTGELFF
V gene: TRBV6-5
clone size: .
J gene: TRBJ2-2

CDR3 protein: CASSVGDSGQETQYF
V gene: TRBV9
clone size: few
J gene: TRBJ2-5

CDR3 protein: CASSLAGSYEQYF
V gene: TRBV5-1
clone size: many
J gene: TRBJ2-7

CDR3 protein: CASSLFRGSKTWYTEAFF
V gene: TRBV28
clone size: many
J gene: TRBJ1-1

CDR3 protein: CASSEPTVLSGNTIYF
V gene: TRBV12-3/TRBV12-4
clone size: many
J gene: TRBJ1-3

CDR3 protein: CASSPQRRGEGYTF
V gene: TRBV4-1
clone size: .
J gene: TRBJ1-2

CDR3 protein: CASSDTGTGVGAEAFF
V gene: TRBV3-1
clone size: .
J gene: TRBJ1-1

CDR3 protein: CASGLAGANTEAFF
V gene: TRBV5-4
clone size: .
J gene: TRBJ1-1

CDR3 protein: CASSLGYTGELFF
V gene: TRBV5-5
clone size: many
J gene: TRBJ2-2

CDR3 protein: CASRGQGSSYEQYF
V gene: TRBV6-2/TRBV6-3
clone size: many
J gene: TRBJ2-7

CDR3 protein: CASSPRLASDTQYF
V gene: TRBV3-1
clone size: many
J gene: TRBJ2-3

CDR3 protein: CASSLAGGTPYEQYF
V gene: TRBV11-2
clone size: many
J gene: TRBJ2-7

CDR3 protein: CASSRMGQGGETQYF
V gene: TRBV2
clone size: many
J gene: TRBJ2-5

CDR3 protein: CASSVQGTAGYTF
V gene: TRBV9
clone size: many
J gene: TRBJ1-2

CDR3 protein: CASSMQHLGQETYEQYF
V gene: TRBV19
clone size: .
J gene: TRBJ2-7

CDR3 protein: CASSRLAGSTDTQYF
V gene: TRBV18
clone size: many
J gene: TRBJ2-3

CDR3 protein: CASSLETGINTGELFF
V gene: TRBV11-2
clone size: many
J gene: TRBJ2-2

CDR3 protein: CSARDQVSSYGYTF
V gene: TRBV20-1
clone size: .
J gene: TRBJ1-2

CDR3 protein: CASSLRPHDGYTF
V gene: TRBV7-6
clone size: few
J gene: TRBJ1-2

CDR3 protein: CSASTPTSSTSGREQYF
V gene: TRBV20-1
clone size: .
J gene: TRBJ2-7

CDR3 protein: CASSLNRDTEAFF
V gene: TRBV18
clone size: .
J gene: TRBJ1-1

CDR3 protein: CATGRQGGTEAFF
V gene: TRBV10-3
clone size: many
J gene: TRBJ1-1

CDR3 protein: CASSPPAPANTGELFF
V gene: TRBV28
clone size: .
J gene: TRBJ2-2

CDR3 protein: CASSSSDRGSSEAFF
V gene: TRBV13
clone size: few
J gene: TRBJ1-1

CDR3 protein: CASSVKVSAPQETQYF
V gene: TRBV9
clone size: few
J gene: TRBJ2-5

CDR3 protein: CASSLGGANTEAFF
V gene: TRBV5-6
clone size: many
J gene: TRBJ1-1

CDR3 protein: CASNPSGQWNTEAFF
V gene: TRBV5-1
clone size: .
J gene: TRBJ1-1

CDR3 protein: CASGLVGGTEAFF
V gene: TRBV12-5
clone size: many
J gene: TRBJ1-1

CDR3 protein: CASSDPGQGWGGELFF
V gene: TRBV2
clone size: .
J gene: TRBJ2-2

CDR3 protein: CASSLSGGGFGYGYTF
V gene: TRBV5-6
clone size: many
J gene: TRBJ1-2